This passage covers 9 T cell receptor delta chains from one sample sequenced in a study of human gamma delta and Vdelta1 T cells. Antigens for these TCRs are unknown. TCRdb reprocessed the PCR reads through CATT. The profile shows 13,000 or so delta-chain clones, roughly 50% of them singletons. The sample comprised Vdelta1 gamma-delta T cells from blood grown in culture (DOT cells). Receptors were obtained from a human donor in good health.

This clone appeared a few times. The J gene is TRDJ4, the V gene TRDV1; 11 positions match TRDD3. V lost 0 bases, J lost 5 bases, and 32 bases stayed unmatched. In germline, CDR1 is TSWWSYY, CDR2 QGS. CDR3 size: 24 residues. CDR3 DNA sequence: TGTGCTCTTGGGGAACTTGGCCTCCTACGGGGTTGGGGGATACGCGGTCGCGAGACAGGCCCCCTGATCTTT. Protein: CALGELGLLRGWGIRGRETGPLIF.

For this clone: Other DNA sequences in the same sample also yield this CDR3. The chain uses TRDV1 and TRDJ3; 7 bases agree with TRDD3. The CDR3 contains 25 residues. The germline V gene encodes CDR1 TSWWSYY and CDR2 QGS. The J segment lost 2 bases and the V segment lost 0 bases, leaving 25 bases of the junction unmatched. In DNA, the CDR3 is TGTGCTCTTGGGGAACTAGGTCCTGATAACTCTATTGGGGGACCCCCGACCTGGGACACCCGACAGATGTTTTTC. It encodes CALGELGPDNSIGGPPTWDTRQMFF.

V and J are TRDV1 and TRDJ1, with 12 nucleotides matching TRDD3. With V trimmed by 5 bases and J by 0 bases, 10 bases remained unmatched. The CDR3 runs to 18 residues. Germline lookup yields CDR1 TSWWSYY and CDR2 QGS. CDR3 protein: CALGTRTGGYQDTDKLIF. DNA for the CDR3: TGTGCTCTTGGGACTAGGACTGGGGGATACCAGGACACCGATAAACTCATCTTT.

This clone was seen only a few times. The chain employs TRDV1 and TRDJ1; 13 bases line up with TRDD3. This CDR3 comprises 19 residues. CDR1 and CDR2 (germline): TSWWSYY, QGS. V dropped 5 bases and J dropped 0; count of bases not matched to a gene: 12. The CDR3 reads CALGTFPSLGDTHTDKLIF. The CDR3 DNA reads as TGTGCTCTTGGGACATTCCCCTCACTGGGGGATACGCACACCGATAAACTCATCTTT.

This sequence joins TRDV1 and TRDJ1; 7 bases fit TRDD3. CDR1 TSWWSYY and CDR2 QGS come from the germline V gene. Trimming at V came to 0 bases and at J to 1 base, leaving 23 bases not matched to a gene. This CDR3 comprises 22 residues. As DNA, the CDR3 is TGTGCTCTTGGGGAACTACAGGGTATGGGCACTGGGGCCCTCGTGGTCACCGATAAACTCATCTTT. Residues: CALGELQGMGTGALVVTDKLIF.

This clone was seen only a few times. V usage is TRDV1 and J usage is TRDJ2; the D gene is possibly TRDD3 (10 bases). CDR3 length: 29 residues. The germline V and J ends were trimmed by 1 base and 0 bases, with 48 bases remaining between them. From germline, CDR1 is TSWWSYY and CDR2 QGS. The CDR3 DNA reads TGTGCTCTTGGGGAACGCGACACTACCAGGCCTTCCTACTCGAAAGTCGGGGGATACGGGAAAGCTTTGACAGCACAACTCTTCTTT. It yields the protein CALGERDTTRPSYSKVGGYGKALTAQLFF.

The chain combines TRDV1 with TRDJ2; D is perhaps TRDD3 (5 bases). CDR3 length: 16 residues. V gave up 8 bases and J gave up 6 bases, with 22 bases separating them. Germline loops: CDR1 TSWWSYY, CDR2 QGS. The CDR3 DNA is TGTGCTCTTCGTGGGAGGGGGCAAACGAGGGCAGCACAACTCTTCTTT. Its translation: CALRGRGQTRAAQLFF.

The chain joins TRDV1 to TRDJ1; 9 bases line up with TRDD3. This CDR3 is 21 amino acids long. The trim removed 4 bases at V and 1 base at J, leaving 22 bases unmatched. Germline V gene sequence: CDR1 TSWWSYY, CDR2 QGS. The CDR3 protein is CALGARSYYRGDTWGTDKLIF. The CDR3 DNA is TGTGCTCTTGGGGCCCGCTCCTACTATCGGGGGGATACTTGGGGCACCGATAAACTCATCTTT.

The sample holds one count of this clone. The rearrangement uses TRDV1 and TRDJ1; 11 bases fit TRDD3. The CDR3 consists of 27 residues. Germline assignment: CDR1 TSWWSYY and CDR2 QGS. J lost 0 bases, V lost 1 base, and 34 bases had no gene match. The chain's CDR3 is CALGEQGLPPSSNWGIAVPGYTDKLIF. The CDR3 nucleotides are TGTGCTCTTGGGGAACAAGGTCTCCCTCCCTCCTCGAACTGGGGGATAGCCGTTCCGGGGTACACCGATAAACTCATCTTT.